The clone carrying this T cell receptor (beta chain) was seen many times. No antigen is known for it. This sample is drawn from a study of T cell repertoires in cytomegalovirus infection. Across the whole study: CMV infection plus the matching HLA type was flagged by public TCR beta signatures.

Findings and caveats of the study: Clonotypes of TCR beta that were HLA-C-restricted and CMV-specific dominated the ex vivo response. Cumulative public TCR beta family frequency identified CMV carriers with the relevant HLA.

Via MiXCR, TCRdb re-called the reads, giving one row per CDR3 protein. The sample contains hundreds of thousands of distinct CDR3 sequences, 10% to 12% of which appear only once. The specimen sequenced was PBMCs. The source of this sequence is a human donor in good health (CMV status not recorded). Some clones in this sample may be carry-over from other donors' samples.

CDR3 coding DNA: TGTGCCAGCAGCTTCGGTAGAGGTGGCTATGGCTACACCTTC. This translates into CASSFGRGGYGYTF. The chain combines TRBV5-5 with TRBJ1-2; no clear D. There are 14 residues in the CDR3. Germline CDR1 reads SGHKS; CDR2 reads YYEKEE (reference sequence). Trimming left V 2 bases short and J 4 bases short, with 12 bases between.